The clone carrying this TCR beta chain appeared many times. The antigen remains unidentified. This sample was taken from a study of T cells in Graves' hyperthyroidism and ophthalmopathy. Whole-study findings and limits: Most thyroid-expanded clonotypes above 0.001 were also found in blood.

From RNA transcripts, TCR beta CDR3 regions were amplified. HTBI primers were used for first-round RT-PCR of the TCR CDR3. TCRdb re-derived calls from the multiplex PCR reads in MiXCR, one entry per CDR3 protein. Of under 350,000 distinct CDR3 sequences in the sample, roughly 23% are singletons; the top ten hold 50% to 65%. Trimming took off 3 bases at V and 1 base at J, with 15 bases between the two ends. The CDR3 has 16 residues. Germline V gives CDR1 LNHDA, CDR2 SQIVND (reference sequence). Uncontrolled infections, other autoimmune diseases, pregnancy or lactation led to exclusion of patients. Sequencing was performed on blood. The receptor was isolated from a woman aged 45-65 years with Graves' hyperthyroidism. The J gene is TRBJ1-1, the V gene TRBV19; perhaps TRBD1 as D (6 bases). CDR3 DNA sequence: TGTGCCAGTAGTATCGACCGGACAGTAGAGAACACTGAAGCTTTCTTT. This encodes CASSIDRTVENTEAFF.